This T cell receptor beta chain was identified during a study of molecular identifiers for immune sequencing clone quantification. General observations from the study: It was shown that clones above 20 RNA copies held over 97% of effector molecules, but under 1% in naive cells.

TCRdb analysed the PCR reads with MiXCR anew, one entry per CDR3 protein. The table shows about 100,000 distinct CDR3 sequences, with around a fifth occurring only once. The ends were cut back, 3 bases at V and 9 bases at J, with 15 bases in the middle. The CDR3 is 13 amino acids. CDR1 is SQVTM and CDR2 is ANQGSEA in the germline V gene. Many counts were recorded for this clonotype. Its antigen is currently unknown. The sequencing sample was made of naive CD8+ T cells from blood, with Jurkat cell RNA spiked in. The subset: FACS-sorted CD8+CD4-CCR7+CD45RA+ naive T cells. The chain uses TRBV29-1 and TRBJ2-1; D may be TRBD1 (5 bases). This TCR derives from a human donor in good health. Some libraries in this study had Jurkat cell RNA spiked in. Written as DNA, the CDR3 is TGCAGCGTTGAGGGGCGCCCCTACTCTGAGCAGTTCTTC. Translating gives CSVEGRPYSEQFF.